This T cell receptor beta chain was found in a study of blood T cell repertoires in COVID-19. TCRdb keeps only in-frame clones here, not all; method: immunoSEQ multiplex PCR. The sample consists of a few hundred thousand clones, about nine tenths of them appearing once. V lost 9 bases, J lost 8 bases, and 11 bases lay in between. The CDR3 length is 11 residues. Germline CDR1 SGDLS, CDR2 YYNGEE. The material sequenced was peripheral blood. The chain couples TRBV9 to TRBJ2-2; TRBD1 might be the D (5 bases). This receptor was taken from a person between 18 and 35 years old with COVID-19, enrolled during active disease. DNA of the CDR3: TGTGCCACCAGGGTTGCGGGGGAGCTGTTTTTT. This encodes CATRVAGELFF.